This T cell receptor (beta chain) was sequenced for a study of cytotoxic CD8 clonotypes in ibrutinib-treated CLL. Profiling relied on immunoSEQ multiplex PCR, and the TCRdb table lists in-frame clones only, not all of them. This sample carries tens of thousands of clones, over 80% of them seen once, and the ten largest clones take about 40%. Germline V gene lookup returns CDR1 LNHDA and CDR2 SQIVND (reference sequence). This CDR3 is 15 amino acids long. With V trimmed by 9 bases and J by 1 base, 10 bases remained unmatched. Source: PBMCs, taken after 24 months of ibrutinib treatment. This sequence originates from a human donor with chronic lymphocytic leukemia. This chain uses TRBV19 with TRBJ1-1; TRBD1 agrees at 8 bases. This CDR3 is CASLSGGAWNTEAFF. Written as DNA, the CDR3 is TGTGCCAGCTTATCAGGGGGCGCTTGGAACACTGAAGCTTTCTTT.